Given below is one TCR beta chain in context. A read error may explain this, as a much larger clone is one base away. TCRdb re-analysed the reads in MiXCR, keeping a single row per CDR3 protein. The data hold 200,000 to 300,000 distinct CDR3 sequences, with around 30% observed a single time. This sample is drawn from a study of kidney transplant recipient with SARS-CoV-2 infection. The CDR3 runs 16 residues. Here the sequenced sample was a blood sample, taken at baseline and around day 120 from a kidney transplant recipient. This chain connects TRBV5-3 to TRBJ1-2; D remains unclear. TRBV5-3 carries the ORF label, with uncertain function. The source of this sequence is a young adult male patient who had COVID-19 and was a kidney transplant recipient. Some of the T cells might come from the graft donor. CDR3 residues: CARSALVVRKTYDYTF. Here the CDR3 DNA reads TGTGCCAGATCTGCACTAGTGGTGAGAAAGACCTATGACTACACCTTC.